The subject of this entry is one TCR beta chain. Its cognate antigen is unknown. Germline loops: CDR1 MGHRA, CDR2 YSYEKL. The CDR3 length is 17 residues. V lost 0 bases to trimming and J lost 0 bases, with 9 bases between them. CD45RO-negative, CCR7-positively selected cells formed the naive CD8 fraction, excluding terminally differentiated effector memory CD45RA+ cells. Sequencing used immunoSEQ multiplex PCR; TCRdb keeps in-frame clones, though not all of them. The table has some 2 million clones, about 95% seen once. These data originate in a study of shared clonotypes between healthy human individuals. Study-wide results and limits: Compared with memory subsets, naive subsets generally had larger estimated richness. Clonotype sharing levels among donors were expected to vary with sequencing depth. Naive CD4 clonotype sharing across several donors was 5% to 6%.

The sample taken for sequencing was naive CD8+ T cells sorted from blood. This clonotype originated in a man between 18 and 35 years old in good health. V gene TRBV4-1 combines with J gene TRBJ1-6; TRBD1 is a possible D gene (5 bases). The CDR3 nucleotides read TGCGCCAGCAGCCAAGAGGAGGGGAGCTCCTATAATTCACCCCTCCACTTT. Residues: CASSQEEGSSYNSPLHF.